This TCR beta chain was sequenced during a study of radiotherapy plus CTLA-4 blockade in lung cancer. Looking at the study overall: Around a sixth of patients responded objectively, and about 30% achieved disease control. The study, taken as a whole, reports: After treatment with radiotherapy plus ipilimumab, TCR clones that came from the tumor expanded in blood.

TCRdb's table, derived via immunoSEQ multiplex PCR, lists solely in-frame clones and lacks some. The table has about 53,000 clones, roughly four fifths seen once. This clone was detected only once. The antigen is undetermined. Per germline, CDR1 MNHEY and CDR2 SVGAGI. The CDR3 is 14 amino acids. V dropped 0 bases and J dropped 4 bases, with 9 bases sitting between them. The clonotype was recovered from a human donor with non-small cell lung cancer whose response to radiotherapy plus ipilimumab could not be evaluated. The rearrangement joins TRBV6-5 to TRBJ1-2; D gene ambiguous. Source: peripheral blood, taken from a patient treated with radiotherapy plus ipilimumab. CDR3 residues: CASSYSNQAYGYTF. Here the CDR3 DNA reads TGTGCCAGCAGTTACTCGAACCAGGCCTATGGCTACACCTTC.